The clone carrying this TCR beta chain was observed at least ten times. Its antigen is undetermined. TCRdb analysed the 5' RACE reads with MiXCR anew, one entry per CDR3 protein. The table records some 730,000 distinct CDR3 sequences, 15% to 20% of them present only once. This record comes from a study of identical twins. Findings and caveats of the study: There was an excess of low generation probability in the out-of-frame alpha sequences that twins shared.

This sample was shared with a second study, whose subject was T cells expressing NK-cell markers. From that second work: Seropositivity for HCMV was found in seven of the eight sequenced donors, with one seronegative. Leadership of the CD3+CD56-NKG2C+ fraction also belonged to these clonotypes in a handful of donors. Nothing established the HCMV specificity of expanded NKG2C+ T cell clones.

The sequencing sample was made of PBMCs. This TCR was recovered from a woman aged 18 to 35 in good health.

The DNA of the CDR3 is TGTGCCAGCAGTTTGGGTGGACAAGAAGCTTTCTTT. Protein sequence: CASSLGGQEAFF. V usage is TRBV6-2 or TRBV6-3 and J usage is TRBJ1-1; D is perhaps TRBD1 (5 bases). V was clipped by 4 bases and J by 8 bases, with 11 bases between them. Germline lookup yields CDR1 MNHEY and CDR2 SVGEGT. The CDR3 is made up of 12 amino acids.